These 14 T cell receptor beta chains were all obtained from the same sample, sequenced in a study. Generated by immunoSEQ multiplex PCR, the TCRdb table keeps only in-frame clones and is missing some. The table includes 60,000 to 75,000 clones, approximately 92% detected once. Sequencing was performed on PBMCs. These receptor sequences come from a man aged 40-55 years with rheumatoid arthritis.

The rearrangement joins TRBV28 to TRBJ2-1, with 10 bases matching TRBD2. The CDR3 is made up of 16 amino acids. Germline V gives CDR1 MDHEN, CDR2 SYDVKM. V trimming: 3 bases; J trimming: 4 bases; junction bases outside the gene matches: 6. The CDR3 nucleotides read TGTGCCAGCAGTTTTCTTGGACTAGCGGTGTACAATGAGCAGTTCTTC. Its protein product is CASSFLGLAVYNEQFF. Supplemented by reference TRBV28 and TRBJ2-1, the full variable domain reads DVKVTQSSRYLVKRTGEKVFLECVQDMDHENMFWYRQDPGLGLRLIYFSYDVKMKEKGDIPEGYSVSREKKERFSLILESASTNQTSMYLCASSFLGLAVYNEQFFGPGTRLTVL.

This chain links TRBV30 with TRBJ2-3, with 11 bases aligning to TRBD2. CDR3 length: 16 residues. J gave up 4 bases and V 4 bases, and 10 bases lay outside the gene matches. Germline V CDR1 and CDR2: GTSNPN, SVGIG (reference sequence). In DNA form, the CDR3 reads TGTGCCTGGACCAATCCCCTAGCGGGGGGACCAGATACGCAGTATTTT. Translated, it gives CAWTNPLAGGPDTQYF. Full variable domain (remainder filled in from reference TRBV30 and TRBJ2-3): SQTIHQWPATLVQPVGSPLSLECTVEGTSNPNLYWYRQAAGRGLQLLFYSVGIGQISSEVPQNLSASRPQDRQFILSSKKLLLSDSGFYLCAWTNPLAGGPDTQYFGPGTRLTVL.

This chain joins TRBV3-1 (or the pseudogene TRBV3-2) and TRBJ2-3; D unclear. This CDR3 is built from 13 residues. Trimming stripped 2 bases from V and 7 bases from J, with 10 bases between. Germline loops: CDR1 LGHDT, CDR2 YNNKEL (reference sequence). CDR3 residues: CASSQPPGNTQYF. CDR3 sequence (DNA): TGTGCCAGCAGCCAACCTCCTGGGAATACGCAGTATTTT.

This sequence joins TRBV15 and TRBJ2-1, with 8 bases identical to TRBD1. CDR1 is LNHNV, CDR2 YYDKDF, per germline (reference sequence). This CDR3 region has 15 residues. V was clipped by 1 base and J by 4 bases; unmatched bases: 3. The CDR3 bases are TGTGCCACCAGCAGAGCACAGGGGGATTACAATGAGCAGTTCTTC. It specifies CATSRAQGDYNEQFF.

The chain's CDR3 is CASSPTVIAKNIQYF. CDR3 DNA sequence: TGTGCCAGCAGCCCGACGGTAATAGCCAAAAACATTCAGTACTTC. V usage is TRBV28 and J usage is TRBJ2-4; D uncertain. Trimming stripped 6 bases from V and 0 bases from J, with 12 bases between. The CDR3 sequence is 15 residues long. CDR1 and CDR2 (germline): MDHEN, SYDVKM.

The chain uses TRBV5-1 and TRBJ1-6, with D maybe TRBD1 (6 bases). V was cut by 0 bases and J by 7 bases, with 17 bases left in between. There are 17 residues in the CDR3. The germline CDR1 and CDR2 sequences are SGHRS and YFSETQ. The CDR3 here is CASSLVGGSAGNSPLHF. The CDR3 DNA reads as TGCGCCAGCAGCTTGGTAGGGGGATCAGCGGGAAATTCACCCCTCCACTTT.

The chain is built from TRBV25-1 and TRBJ1-2; no clear D gene. CDR1 is MGHDK and CDR2 is SYGVNS in the germline V gene. Trimming removed 3 bases at V and 2 bases at J, with 7 bases between. The CDR3 totals 13 residues. The CDR3 DNA reads as TGTGCCAGCAGTGAGGGTCGGAACTATGGCTACACCTTC. Translation gives CASSEGRNYGYTF.

The chain recombines TRBV11-2 with TRBJ1-1; TRBD1 matches at 8 bases. Per the germline V gene, CDR1 is SGHAT and CDR2 is FQNNGV. The V gene end was trimmed by 4 bases and the J gene end by 5 bases; junction bases not matched to a gene: 9. The CDR3 has 15 amino acids. The CDR3 loop is CASSSPQGEKTEAFF. The CDR3 DNA follows: TGTGCCAGCAGCTCCCCACAGGGGGAGAAAACTGAAGCTTTCTTT. Full variable domain (outside the CDR3, taken from reference TRBV11-2 and TRBJ1-1): EAGVAQSPRYKIIEKRQSVAFWCNPISGHATLYWYQQILGQGPKLLIQFQNNGVVDDSQLPKDRFSAERLKGVDSTLKIQPAKLEDSAVYLCASSSPQGEKTEAFFGQGTRLTVV.

J is TRBJ1-6 and V is TRBV2; D might be TRBD1 (5 bases). The CDR3 runs to 14 residues. The V gene's germline CDR1 is SNHLY and CDR2 FYNNEI. The ends were cut back, 3 bases at V and 7 bases at J, with 10 bases in the middle. The CDR3 DNA reads TGTGCCAGCAGTGATCAGGGTAGGAATTCACCCCTCCACTTT. Residues: CASSDQGRNSPLHF.

J is TRBJ1-1 and V is TRBV27; no definite D call. The CDR3 runs 13 residues. CDR1 and CDR2 from the germline V gene are MNHEY and SMNVEV (reference sequence). Trimming left V 5 bases short and J 7 bases short, with 14 bases between. This chain's CDR3 is CASSLPGVGEAFF. CDR3 coding DNA: TGTGCCAGCAGTCTCCCCGGGGTGGGTGAAGCTTTCTTT.

This chain uses TRBV30 with TRBJ1-3; 7 positions agree with TRBD1. V lost 4 bases to trimming and J lost 1 base; unmatched junction nucleotides: 10. The CDR3 length is 16 residues. From germline, CDR1 is GTSNPN and CDR2 SVGIG (reference sequence). The DNA for the CDR3 is TGTGCCTGGACGGGACAGCCAAATTTGTCTGGAAACACCATATATTTT. Its translation is CAWTGQPNLSGNTIYF.

V usage is TRBV28 and J usage is TRBJ1-3; possibly TRBD1 for D (5 bases). CDR3 size: 13 residues. CDR1 is MDHEN, CDR2 SYDVKM, per germline. Trimming removed 5 bases from V and 4 bases from J, with 9 bases in between. CDR3 nucleotide sequence: TGTGCCAGCAGTCTTACAGGAGGAAACACCATATATTTT. It yields the protein CASSLTGGNTIYF.

V usage is TRBV10-3 and J usage is TRBJ1-1; 7 positions agree with TRBD1. The CDR3 spans 14 residues. Germline-derived CDR1 and CDR2 are ENHRY and SYGVKD. V shed 1 base and J 1 base; nucleotides not matched to a gene: 0. CDR3 bases: TGTGCCATCAGTGAGTGGACAGGGAACACTGAAGCTTTCTTT. Amino acid sequence: CAISEWTGNTEAFF.

V gene TRBV7-3 combines with J gene TRBJ1-1; D is undetermined. Per the germline V gene, CDR1 is SGHTA and CDR2 is FQGTGA. The CDR3 sequence is 15 residues long. Trimming removed 2 bases at V and 8 bases at J, with 18 bases between. CDR3 residues: CASSLHGGKVPEAFF. CDR3 nucleotide sequence: TGTGCCAGCAGCTTACATGGAGGGAAGGTTCCGGAAGCTTTCTTT.